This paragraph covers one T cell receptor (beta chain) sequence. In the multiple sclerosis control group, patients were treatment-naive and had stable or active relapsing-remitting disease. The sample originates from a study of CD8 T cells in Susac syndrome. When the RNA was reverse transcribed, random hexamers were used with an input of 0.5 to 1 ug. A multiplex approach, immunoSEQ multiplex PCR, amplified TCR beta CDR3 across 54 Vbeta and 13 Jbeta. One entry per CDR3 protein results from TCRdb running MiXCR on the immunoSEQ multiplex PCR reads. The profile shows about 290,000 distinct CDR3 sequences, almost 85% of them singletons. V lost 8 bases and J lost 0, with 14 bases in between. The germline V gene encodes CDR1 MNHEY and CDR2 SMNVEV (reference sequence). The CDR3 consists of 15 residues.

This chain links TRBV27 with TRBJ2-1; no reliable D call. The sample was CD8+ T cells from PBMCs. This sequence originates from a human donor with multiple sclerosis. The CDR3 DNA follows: TGTGCCAGCCGCGTAGGAATCGGCTCCTACAATGAGCAGTTCTTC. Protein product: CASRVGIGSYNEQFF.